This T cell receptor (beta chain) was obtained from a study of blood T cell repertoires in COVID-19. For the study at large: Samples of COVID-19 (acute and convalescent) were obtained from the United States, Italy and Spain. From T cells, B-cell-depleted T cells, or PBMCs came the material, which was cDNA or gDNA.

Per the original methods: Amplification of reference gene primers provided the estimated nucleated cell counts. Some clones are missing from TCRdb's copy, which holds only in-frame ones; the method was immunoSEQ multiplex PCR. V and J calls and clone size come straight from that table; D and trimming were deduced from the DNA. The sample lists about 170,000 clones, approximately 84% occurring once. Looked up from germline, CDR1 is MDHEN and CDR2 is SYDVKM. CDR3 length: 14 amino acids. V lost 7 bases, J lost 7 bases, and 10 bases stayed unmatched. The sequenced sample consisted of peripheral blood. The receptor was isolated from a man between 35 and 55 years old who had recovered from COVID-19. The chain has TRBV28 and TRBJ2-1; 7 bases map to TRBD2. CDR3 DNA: TGTGCCAGCACTGTGGGGGGAGGGCGAAATGAGCAGTTCTTC. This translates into CASTVGGGRNEQFF.